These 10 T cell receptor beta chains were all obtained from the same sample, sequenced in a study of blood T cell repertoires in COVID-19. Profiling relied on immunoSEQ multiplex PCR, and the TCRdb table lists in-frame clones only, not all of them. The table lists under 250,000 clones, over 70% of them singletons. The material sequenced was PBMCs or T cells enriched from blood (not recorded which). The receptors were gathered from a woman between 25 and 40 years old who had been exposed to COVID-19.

Here the CDR3 DNA reads TGTGCTAGTGGTAGACTAGCGGGAGTGGGTGATGAGCAGTTCTTC. It codes for CASGRLAGVGDEQFF. V is TRBV12-5 and J is TRBJ2-1, with 12 bases identical to TRBD2. J was trimmed by 8 bases and V by 5 bases; bases with no gene match: 7. Germline CDR1 is LGHNT and CDR2 is FRNRAP. The CDR3 has 15 amino acids.

The CDR3 sequence: CASSQGLAGAIYEQYF. The CDR3, as DNA: TGCGCCAGCAGCCAAGGACTAGCGGGAGCGATCTACGAGCAGTACTTC. V and J are TRBV5-1 and TRBJ2-7; 13 bases map to TRBD2. The CDR3 is made up of 16 amino acids. Germline loops: CDR1 SGHRS, CDR2 YFSETQ. Trimming took 4 bases from V and 3 from J; bases not matched to a gene: 7.

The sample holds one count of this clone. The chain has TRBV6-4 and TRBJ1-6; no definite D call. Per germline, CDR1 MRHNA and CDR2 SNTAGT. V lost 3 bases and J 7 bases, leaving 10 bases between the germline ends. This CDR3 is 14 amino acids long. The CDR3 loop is CASSEDFSNSPLHF. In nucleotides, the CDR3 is TGTGCCAGCAGTGAGGACTTTTCCAATTCACCCCTCCACTTT.

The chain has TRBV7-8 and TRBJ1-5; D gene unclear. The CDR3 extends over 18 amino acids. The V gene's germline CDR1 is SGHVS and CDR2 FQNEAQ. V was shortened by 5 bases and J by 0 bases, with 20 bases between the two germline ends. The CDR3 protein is CASSPTEGHFYSNQPQHF. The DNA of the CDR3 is TGTGCCAGCAGCCCCACAGAGGGCCATTTTTATAGCAATCAGCCCCAGCATTTT. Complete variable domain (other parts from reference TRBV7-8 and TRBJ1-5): GAGVSQSPRYKVAKRGQDVALRCDPISGHVSLFWYQQALGQGPEFLTYFQNEAQLDKSGLPSDRFFAERPEGSVSTLKIQRTQQEDSAVYLCASSPTEGHFYSNQPQHFGDGTRLSIL.

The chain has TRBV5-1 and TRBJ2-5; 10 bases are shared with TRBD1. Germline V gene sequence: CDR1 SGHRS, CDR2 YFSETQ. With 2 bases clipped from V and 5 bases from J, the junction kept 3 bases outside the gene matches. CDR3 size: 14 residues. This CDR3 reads CASSLAGQGETQYF. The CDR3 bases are TGCGCCAGCAGCTTAGCGGGACAGGGGGAGACCCAGTACTTC.

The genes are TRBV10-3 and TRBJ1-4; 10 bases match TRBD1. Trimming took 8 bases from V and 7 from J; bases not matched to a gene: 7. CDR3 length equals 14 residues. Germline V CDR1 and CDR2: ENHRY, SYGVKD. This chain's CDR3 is CAISAGTGAEKLFF. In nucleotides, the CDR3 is TGTGCCATCTCTGCCGGGACAGGGGCTGAAAAACTGTTTTTT.

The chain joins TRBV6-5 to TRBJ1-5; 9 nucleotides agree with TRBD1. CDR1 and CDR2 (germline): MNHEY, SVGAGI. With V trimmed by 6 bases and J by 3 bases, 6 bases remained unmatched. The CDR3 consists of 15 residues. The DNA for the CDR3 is TGTGCCAGCAGCCTGGACAGGGGCGACAATCAGCCCCAGCATTTT. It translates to CASSLDRGDNQPQHF.

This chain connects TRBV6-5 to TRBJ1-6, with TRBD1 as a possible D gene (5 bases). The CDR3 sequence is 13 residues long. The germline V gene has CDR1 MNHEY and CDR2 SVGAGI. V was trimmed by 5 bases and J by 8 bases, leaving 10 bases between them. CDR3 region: CASSTTVDSPLHF. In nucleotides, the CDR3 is TGTGCCAGCAGTACGACAGTAGATTCACCCCTCCACTTT.

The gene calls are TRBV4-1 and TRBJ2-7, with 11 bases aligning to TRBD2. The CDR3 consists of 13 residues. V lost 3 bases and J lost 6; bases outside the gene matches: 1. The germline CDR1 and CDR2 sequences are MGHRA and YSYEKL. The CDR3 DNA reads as TGCGCCAGCAGCCAGCTAGCGGGAGGCGAGCAGTACTTC. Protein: CASSQLAGGEQYF.

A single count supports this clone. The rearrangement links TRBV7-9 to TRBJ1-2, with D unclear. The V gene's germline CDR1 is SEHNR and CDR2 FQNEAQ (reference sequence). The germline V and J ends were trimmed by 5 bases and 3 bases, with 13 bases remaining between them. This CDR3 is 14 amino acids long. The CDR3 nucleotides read TGTGCCAGCAGCATCCCCCGGGATCACTATGGCTACACCTTC. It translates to CASSIPRDHYGYTF.